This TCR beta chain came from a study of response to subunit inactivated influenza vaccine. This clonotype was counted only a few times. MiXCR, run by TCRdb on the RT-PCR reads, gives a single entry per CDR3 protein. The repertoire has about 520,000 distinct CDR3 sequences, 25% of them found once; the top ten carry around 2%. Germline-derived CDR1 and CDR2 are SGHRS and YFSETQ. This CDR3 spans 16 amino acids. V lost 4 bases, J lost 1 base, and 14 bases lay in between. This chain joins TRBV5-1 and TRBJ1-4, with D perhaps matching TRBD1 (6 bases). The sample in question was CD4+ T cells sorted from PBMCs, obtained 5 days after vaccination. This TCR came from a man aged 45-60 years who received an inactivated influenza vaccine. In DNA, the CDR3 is TGCGCCAGCAGCCTACAGGGAATGGGAACTAATGAAAAACTGTTTTTT. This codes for CASSLQGMGTNEKLFF. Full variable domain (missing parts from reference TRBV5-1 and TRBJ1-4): KAGVTQTPRYLIKTRGQQVTLSCSPISGHRSVSWYQQTPGQGLQFLFEYFSETQRNKGNFPGRFSGRQFSNSRSEMNVSTLELGDSALYLCASSLQGMGTNEKLFFGSGTQLSVL.